The clone carrying this T cell receptor beta chain was counted many times. Patients underwent thyroid surgery, and none had received any treatment before it. The sample comes from a study of metastatic and nonmetastatic thyroid tumors. MiXCR was used by TCRdb to re-call the PCR reads. Of roughly 15,000 clones listed, about 20% are singletons. Germline V gene lookup returns CDR1 SGHRS and CDR2 YFSETQ. CDR3 size: 14 residues. V lost 4 bases and J lost 1, with 11 bases in between. The sequence was collected from a female donor with papillary thyroid cancer or a benign thyroid nodule (not recorded which). Some clones in this sample may be carry-over from other donors' samples. The specimen sequenced was blood. V is TRBV5-1 and J is TRBJ1-1; D is unresolved. This chain's CDR3 is CASSPKTPNTEAFF. The CDR3 region has the DNA TGCGCCAGCAGCCCAAAGACCCCGAACACTGAAGCTTTCTTT.